These T cell receptor beta chains were read from a single sample in a study of beta chain features in type 1 diabetes. Assay used: immunoSEQ multiplex PCR; TCRdb lists only in-frame clones, some missing. The sample shows about 360,000 clones, roughly an eighth of them seen only once. Sequencing used naive CD4+ T cells from blood. The receptors were sampled from a man between 18 and 29 years old in good health. CDR3s include the opening cysteine and the closing phenylalanine or tryptophan. The D gene is left open where the match is weak. Not all rows give a size; the values are once, few, many and, for expanded clones, a class.

- TRBJ2-3 few TRBV7-2 CASSSEYRVKASTDTQYF TGTGCCAGCAGCTCGGAATACAGGGTTAAGGCTAGCACAGATACGCAGTATTTT
- TRBJ2-7 - TRBV28 CASKSPSTGRAYEQYF TGTGCCAGCAAGTCTCCGAGTACAGGGAGGGCCTACGAGCAGTACTTC
TRBD1 TRBJ2-4 few TRBV5-1 CASSLTGGMDIQYF TGCGCCAGCAGCTTAACAGGGGGCATGGACATTCAGTACTTC
- TRBJ1-2 - TRBV25-1 CASSVRANYGYTF TGTGCCAGCAGTGTCCGAGCTAACTATGGCTACACCTTC
TRBD2 TRBJ2-5 - TRBV11-2 CASALAGPRAQYF TGTGCCAGCGCTCTAGCGGGCCCTCGGGCCCAGTACTTC
- TRBJ2-6 few TRBV30 CAWTGWANVLTF TGTGCCTGGACAGGGTGGGCCAACGTCCTGACTTTC
- TRBJ2-3 - TRBV7-2 CATRGGVTDTQYF TGTGCCACAAGGGGGGGGGTTACAGATACGCAGTATTTT
- TRBJ2-3 many TRBV10-3 CAITRAYTDTQYF TGTGCCATCACCAGGGCCTACACAGATACGCAGTATTTT
TRBD1 TRBJ1-3 once TRBV27 CASSQGLRNTIYF TGTGCCAGCTCACAGGGGCTTCGGAACACCATATATTTT
- TRBJ1-5 - TRBV25-1 CASSEGSHTVRPQHF TGTGCCAGCAGTGAGGGCTCCCACACCGTACGGCCCCAGCATTTT
- TRBJ1-5 few TRBV2 CASSEGTDQPQHF TGTGCCAGCAGTGAAGGGACTGATCAGCCCCAGCATTTT
TRBD2 TRBJ2-7 few TRBV11-2 CASSLGAGGPYEQYF TGTGCCAGCAGCTTAGGGGCGGGAGGGCCTTACGAGCAGTACTTC
- TRBJ1-2 few TRBV30 CAWSPTGSPYGYTF TGTGCCTGGAGCCCCACAGGGTCCCCCTATGGCTACACCTTC
TRBD2 TRBJ2-7 few TRBV4-2 CASSRTSGGTYEQYF TGTGCCAGCAGCCGGACTAGCGGGGGCACCTACGAGCAGTACTTC
TRBD2 TRBJ2-1 few TRBV7-3 CASSLSVAASGGERDEQFF TGTGCCAGCAGCTTATCGGTCGCGGCTAGCGGGGGGGAGAGGGATGAGCAGTTCTTC
- TRBJ2-6 few TRBV5-1 CASSLTGSSGANVLTF TGCGCCAGCAGCTTAACAGGCTCCTCTGGGGCCAACGTCCTGACTTTC
- TRBJ1-5 many TRBV4-3 CASSQADQPQHF TGCGCCAGCAGCCAAGCGGATCAGCCCCAGCATTTT
TRBD2 TRBJ2-5 - TRBV7-9 CASSPLAGGRETQYF TGTGCCAGCAGCCCTCTAGCGGGAGGACGAGAGACCCAGTACTTC
- TRBJ1-1 few TRBV5-1 CASSLTGNTEAFF TGCGCCAGCAGCCTCACAGGGAACACTGAAGCTTTCTTT
TRBD2 TRBJ2-7 - TRBV6-5 CASSLGLGSYEQYF TGTGCCAGCAGTTTAGGACTAGGGTCCTACGAGCAGTACTTC
TRBD2 TRBJ2-1 - TRBV30 CASSLLAGFGNEQFF TGTGCCTCCAGCCTTCTAGCGGGGTTTGGCAATGAGCAGTTCTTC
- TRBJ2-7 - TRBV30 CAWSVFAGAFTYEQYF TGTGCCTGGAGTGTTTTTGCGGGGGCCTTTACCTACGAGCAGTACTTC
- TRBJ1-1 - TRBV5-4 CASSSGVGYERAFF TGTGCCAGCAGCTCAGGGGTAGGGTATGAACGAGCTTTCTTT
TRBD2 TRBJ2-1 - TRBV7-8 CASRTHRLAGIYNEQFF TGTGCCAGCAGGACACACAGACTAGCGGGAATTTACAATGAGCAGTTCTTC
- TRBJ1-2 few TRBV7-3 CASSLGQNYGYTF TGTGCCAGCAGCTTAGGGCAGAACTATGGCTACACCTTC
TRBD1 TRBJ2-6 - TRBV18 CASSNWDRGTGANVLTF TGTGCCAGCTCAAACTGGGACAGGGGAACTGGGGCCAACGTCCTGACTTTC
- TRBJ1-1 - TRBV5-1 CASSLVDTEAFF TGCGCCAGCAGCCTGGTAGACACTGAAGCTTTCTTT
- TRBJ1-6 - TRBV28 CASLQDNSPLHF TGTGCCAGCTTACAGGATAATTCACCCCTCCACTTT
- TRBJ2-3 - TRBV30 CAWSSGIIGDTQYF TGTGCCTGGAGTTCCGGGATAATCGGGGATACGCAGTATTTT
- TRBJ2-3 few TRBV11-2 CASSLSGSDTQYF TGTGCCAGCAGCTTATCGGGGTCAGATACGCAGTATTTT
- TRBJ1-5 few TRBV9 CASSVGLISNQPQHF TGTGCCAGCAGCGTAGGGCTGATCAGCAATCAGCCCCAGCATTTT
TRBD1 TRBJ1-4 - TRBV27 CASSLRQGLEKLFF TGTGCCAGCAGTTTACGACAGGGGTTGGAAAAACTGTTTTTT
- TRBJ2-7 few TRBV11-2 CASSPRRLAHDEQYF TGTGCCAGCAGCCCAAGGCGGCTAGCGCACGACGAGCAGTACTTC
TRBD2 TRBJ2-3 - TRBV30 CAWSTSARGGDTQYF TGTGCCTGGAGTACGTCGGCTCGGGGGGGCGATACGCAGTATTTT
TRBD2 TRBJ2-5 - TRBV11-2 CASIRGRGASRRETQYF TGTGCCAGCATCAGAGGGCGGGGGGCATCTCGGAGGGAGACCCAGTACTTC
TRBD1 TRBJ1-2 few TRBV18 CASSPGVTGGNGYTF TGTGCCAGCTCACCCGGTGTCACAGGGGGGAATGGCTACACCTTC
TRBD1 TRBJ2-7 - TRBV6-5 CASSYYPTGGYEQYF TGTGCCAGCAGTTATTATCCGACAGGGGGGTACGAGCAGTACTTC
- TRBJ1-6 - TRBV11-3 CASSQGSGMNNSPLHF TGTGCCAGCAGCCAAGGATCGGGAATGAATAATTCACCCCTCCACTTT
TRBD1 TRBJ1-4 few TRBV5-1 CASSTGVTNEKLFF TGCGCCAGCAGCACAGGGGTCACTAATGAAAAACTGTTTTTT
- TRBJ2-2 few TRBV18 CASSRPGKNTGELFF TGTGCCAGCTCCCGACCCGGGAAAAACACCGGGGAGCTGTTTTTT
TRBD1 TRBJ1-1 few TRBV28 CASSQRDSEAFF TGTGCCAGCAGTCAACGGGACAGTGAAGCTTTCTTT
TRBD2 TRBJ2-1 - TRBV4-3 CASSQETGTKKQFF TGCGCCAGCAGCCAGGAAACCGGGACTAAAAAGCAGTTCTTC
- TRBJ2-6 few TRBV27 CASTRSGGGVGGANVLTF TGTGCCAGCACCCGAAGTGGTGGAGGGGTGGGCGGGGCCAACGTCCTGACTTTC
- TRBJ1-2 - TRBV7-9 CASSPTGPYGYTF TGTGCCAGCAGCCCCACAGGCCCCTATGGCTACACCTTC
TRBD1 TRBJ2-7 - TRBV28 CASRQPGQNRGYF TGTGCCAGCAGACAACCGGGACAGAATAGGGGGTACTTC
TRBD1 TRBJ1-4 few TRBV28 CAAEGAGTNEKLFF TGTGCCGCCGAGGGGGCAGGGACTAATGAAAAACTGTTTTTT
- TRBJ2-1 - TRBV6-6 CASTLRKGGGQDEQFF TGTGCCAGCACCCTCAGAAAGGGGGGGGGCCAGGATGAGCAGTTCTTC
- TRBJ2-7 few TRBV7-8 CASSTRSPGSSYEQYF TGTGCCAGCAGCACCCGAAGTCCAGGTAGCTCCTACGAGCAGTACTTC
- TRBJ1-1 few TRBV21-1 CASSKKRDTDGGNTEAFF TGTGCCAGCAGCAAAAAAAGGGACACCGACGGTGGGAACACTGAAGCTTTCTTT
TRBD2 TRBJ2-3 - TRBV27 CASSPLAGGPGTDTQYF TGTGCCAGCAGTCCCCTAGCGGGAGGGCCTGGCACAGATACGCAGTATTTT